This T cell receptor beta chain was sequenced for a study of Ad26.COV2.S vaccination and SARS-CoV-2 variants. The overall study: Donor allocation was to the COV1001 Ad26.COV2.S trial arm. The authors gave Ad26.COV2.S intramuscularly, either once or twice 56 days apart.

Study-level points and caveats: Those who received vaccine or placebo ended up with similar non-spike TCR breadth.

Germline V gene data show CDR1 as LGHNA and CDR2 as YSLEER. CDR3 size: 18 residues. V gave up 0 bases and J gave up 0 bases, with 12 bases separating them. On this clone itself: Its target is unknown.

Generated by immunoSEQ multiplex PCR, the TCRdb table keeps only in-frame clones and is missing some. This table has around 270,000 clones, approximately 88% appearing once. Stated treatment: roughly 20 received Ad26.COV2.S at low or high dose, single or two shots; five or six received placebo; per-sample allocation not given. The study sampled participants on day 63 after the first vaccine or placebo injection. Cohort 1b enrolled adults aged 18-55 years in Boston. V gene TRBV4-3 combines with J gene TRBJ1-6; D call uncertain. The material sequenced was peripheral blood, taken in a trial of Ad26.COV2.S vaccine versus placebo. This receptor was taken from a person between 18 and 59 years old who received the Ad26.COV2.S COVID-19 vaccine or a placebo. The CDR3 nucleotides are TGCGCCAGCAGCCAAGATCTTATCCCCAGCTCCTATAATTCACCCCTCCACTTT. Translating gives CASSQDLIPSSYNSPLHF.